The clone carrying this T cell receptor beta chain was detected a few times. The sample belongs to a study of blood T cell repertoires in COVID-19. Study summary: Sites across the United States, Italy and Spain contributed samples from acute and convalescent COVID-19.

Original methodology: Estimated nucleated cell counts came from reference gene primer amplification. Measured with immunoSEQ multiplex PCR; TCRdb has only the in-frame clones, and not every one. That table is the source of V, J and clone size, and D and trimming were worked out from the DNA. The sample contains roughly 40,000 clones, about 77% of which appear only once. Between the trimmed V and J ends, which lost 6 bases and 4 bases, there was a span of 4 bases. Germline V gene sequence: CDR1 SNHLY, CDR2 FYNNEI. The CDR3 has 11 residues. Sequencing input: peripheral blood. This clonotype was sampled from an elderly man with acute or convalescent COVID-19. This chain uses TRBV2 with TRBJ1-5; D remains unclear. CDR3 bases: TGTGCCAGCAGCAATAATCAGCCCCAGCATTTT. It yields the protein CASSNNQPQHF. The full variable domain, with the rest looked up from reference TRBV2 and TRBJ1-5, is EPEVTQTPSHQVTQMGQEVILRCVPISNHLYFYWYRQILGQKVEFLVSFYNNEISEKSEIFDDQFSVERPDGSNFTLKIRSTKLEDSAMYFCASSNNQPQHFGDGTRLSIL.